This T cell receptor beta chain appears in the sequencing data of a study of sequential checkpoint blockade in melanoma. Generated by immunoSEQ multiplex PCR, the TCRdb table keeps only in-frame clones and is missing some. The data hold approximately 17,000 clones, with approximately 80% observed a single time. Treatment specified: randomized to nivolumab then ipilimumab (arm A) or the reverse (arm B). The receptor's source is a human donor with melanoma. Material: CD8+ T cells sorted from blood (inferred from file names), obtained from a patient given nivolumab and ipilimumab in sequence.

The CDR3 reads CASSLGTGVNEQYF. As DNA, the CDR3 is TGCGCCAGCAGCTTGGGGACTGGGGTAAACGAGCAGTACTTC. V gene TRBV5-1 combines with J gene TRBJ2-7; D may be TRBD2 (5 bases). Trimming took off 0 bases at V and 5 bases at J, with 12 bases between the two ends. Germline V gene sequence: CDR1 SGHRS, CDR2 YFSETQ. The CDR3 sequence is 14 residues long.